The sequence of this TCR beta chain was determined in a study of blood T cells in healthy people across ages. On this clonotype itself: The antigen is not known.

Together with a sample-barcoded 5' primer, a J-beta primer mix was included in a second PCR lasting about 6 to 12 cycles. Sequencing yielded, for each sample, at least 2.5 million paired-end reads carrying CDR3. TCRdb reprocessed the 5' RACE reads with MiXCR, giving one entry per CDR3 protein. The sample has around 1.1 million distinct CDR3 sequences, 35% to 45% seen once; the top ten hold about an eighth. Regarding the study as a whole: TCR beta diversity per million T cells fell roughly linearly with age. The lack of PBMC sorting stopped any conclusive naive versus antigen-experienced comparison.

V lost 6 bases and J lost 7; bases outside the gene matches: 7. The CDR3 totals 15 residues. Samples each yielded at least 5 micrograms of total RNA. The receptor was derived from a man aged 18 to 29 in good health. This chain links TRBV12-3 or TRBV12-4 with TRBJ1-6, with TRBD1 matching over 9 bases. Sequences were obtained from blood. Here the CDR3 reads CASRDRGQGNSPLHF. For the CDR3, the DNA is TGTGCCAGCAGGGACCGGGGACAGGGAAATTCACCCCTCCACTTT.